This T cell receptor (beta chain) was sequenced during a study of beta chain features in type 1 diabetes (dated by TCRdb to the late 2010s). Turning to the overall study: Patients and healthy donors did not differ in mean age, gender distribution, total cell number or subset yield. Across all samples, some 99 million sorted cells were examined, and cell number per subset correlated strongly with RNA yield. In the study, TCRB repertoires of sorted circulating CD4+ T cell subsets from recently diagnosed type 1 diabetes patients were compared with those of matched healthy donors. Whereas all 30 or so donors provided naive and central memory subsets, regulatory and stem cell-like memory subsets were isolated from just 8 patients and roughly eight healthy donors. What the research found in general, with its limitations: PCR may preferentially amplify shorter templates, but because patient and control samples were amplified and corrected together, any resulting skew would affect both groups equally. Because the HLA sub-analyses included only small numbers of individuals, any influence of HLA type on TCRB rearrangement was left unresolved. The naive, central memory and regulatory TCRB repertoires appeared to resemble one another more closely among patients than among healthy donors. Patients with type 1 diabetes made fewer insertions and deleted more nucleotides at VDJ recombination sites, implying thymic rearrangement abnormalities. Because cDNA was sequenced instead of genomic DNA, highly expressing activated cells could be over-represented, though the groups showed no difference in activation or CD3 levels. Type 1 diabetes patients showed a moderate but significant shortening of TCRB CDR3 length in all four CD4+ subsets.

V is pruned by 4 bases and J by 4 bases, leaving 7 bases of the junction without a gene match. CDR1 and CDR2 (KGHSH, LQKENI) derive from the germline V gene. The CDR3 numbers 14 residues from cysteine through phenylalanine. Only the CDR3 part of the read is kept: 42 bases, read in frame from the first base. This clone has more than one count but fewer than ten. Its antigen target is currently unknown. No much larger clone is present one base from it, and per-base qualities are unavailable. All of the isolated RNA was reverse transcribed with the High Capacity cDNA Reverse Transcription Kit, so expressed TCRB transcripts were sequenced. Deep immunoSEQ sequencing was applied to naive, central memory and regulatory T cell samples, giving an average of about 3.57 million total reads per sample. Sorted cells were lysed in RLT buffer, and RNA was extracted using DNase-treated RNeasy Micro or Mini kits according to cell number. To prevent cross-contamination, each cell subset was processed individually, whereas patient and healthy donor samples were processed jointly. The immunoSEQ multiplex PCR was used to amplify TCRB sequences from cDNA, generating 87-bp fragments that spanned the CDR3 region. Amplicons were sequenced on the Illumina HiSeq platform. The authors' pipeline ran thus. Synthetic template baselines were used to correct PCR bias computationally, reads within Hamming distance 2 were collapsed, and singletons that could not be merged were discarded. Reads were aligned to IMGT to assign V, D and J genes, CDR3 length, and insertions or deletions at six rearrangement sites. Within each subset, clonotype counts were normalized to sorted cell number, and only after that were true diversity and Gini coefficients computed with the tcR R package. The overlap coefficient, calculated on TCRB nucleotide sequences, was used to quantify repertoire sharing. As a proxy for the pre-selection repertoire, out-of-frame TCRB sequences from naive cells were analyzed. Drawn from immuneACCESS, this table holds only the in-frame rearrangements with V and J called that TCRdb kept. Clones are partly lost; checked studies trace under half to an unresolved V gene and leave the rest unexplained. That table is the source of V, J and clone size, and D and trimming were worked out from the DNA. The sample table shows 350,000 or so clones, and around a fifth are seen once. Around 0.045% of the sample rests with the top ten.

Each donor gave one peripheral blood draw, averaging around 120 mL, which was collected into heparinised tubes. A BD FACSAria II and a panel including CD45RO, CCR7, CD25, CD127, CD95 and CD27 were used to sort naive, central memory, regulatory and stem cell-like memory CD4+ T cells. All sorted populations exceeded 95% purity. PBMCs were isolated right away by Lymphoprep density gradient centrifugation and were stained directly, without culture. So that batch effects would be minimized, each experiment stained and sorted samples in pairs, pairing one healthy donor with one patient. The V gene is TRBV18 and the J gene is TRBJ2-7, with 7 middle bases fitting TRBD1. Sequencing was done on a sample of naive CD4+ T cells from blood. The intended sense of this specimen's cell subset or site label: true naive CD4+ T cells. The TCR comes from a woman younger than 30 in good health. The bases are TGTGCCAGCTCACTGGGGACAGACTTTTACGAGCAGTACTTC. Protein translation: CASSLGTDFYEQYF.